The rows below give T cell receptor beta chains drawn from one sample of a study of blood T cell repertoires in COVID-19. Produced via immunoSEQ multiplex PCR; TCRdb's table is partial and in-frame only. The sample yields some 49,000 clones, 85% to 95% seen once. Material for sequencing was peripheral blood. These receptors all stem from a man aged 55-75 years with COVID-19, enrolled during active disease. Both conserved end residues are trimmed from each CDR3. The D gene is left open where the match is weak.

d_call,v_call,cdr3_aa
NA,TRBV19,ASSDSAINYGYT
NA,TRBV21-1,ASRKRGPEGSSTDTQY
TRBD1,TRBV19,ASSISGTGMNTEAF
TRBD2,TRBV15,ATSRELGLAGAAGANVLT
NA,TRBV19,ASSMRGRKTYEQY
TRBD1,TRBV5-1,ASSYDLKLQGSTGELF
NA,TRBV4-1,ASSQGATAQSGYT
TRBD1,TRBV10-3,AISEYPPRDRGGYEQY
TRBD2,TRBV2,ASSYSGGTQREQY
TRBD1,TRBV4-2,ASNPGQGGEKLF
NA,TRBV4-1,ASSQDMGARGYT
NA,TRBV11-3,ASSRGGTETYEQY
NA,TRBV2,ASSYRELSNQPQH
TRBD2,TRBV11-3,ASSPHSGPSYEQY
TRBD2,TRBV5-1,ASSFQGLAGGEQY
TRBD1,TRBV19,ASSVPGQGYQPQH
TRBD2,TRBV7-6,ASSLGGGGFDTQY
TRBD1,TRBV10-3,AISEPGQGKSNEQF
TRBD1,TRBV7-9,ASSGTGVLDEQF
NA,TRBV4-1,ARSQGGGLIEQY
TRBD1,TRBV4-1,ASSQDKGAVGSPLH
TRBD2,TRBV7-9,ASSQNLAGGAGELF
NA,TRBV2,ASSGGRYNYGYT
NA,TRBV27,ATRNRGGHTEAF
NA,TRBV30,AWDQGLHATNEKLF
NA,TRBV28,ASSLTGGAGNNSPLH
TRBD2,TRBV10-3,ASSGTSGRRSYEQY
NA,TRBV24-1,ATSPGGIDDSNQPQH
TRBD1,TRBV2,ASNRDRGPNEKLF
NA,TRBV27,ASSNREGEKLF
TRBD1,TRBV19,ASSLRHRGPTGELF
TRBD2,TRBV7-2,ASSLGLAAGELF